This T cell receptor (beta chain) came from a study of blood T cell repertoires in COVID-19. Per the original data handling: Scientists estimated how many nucleated cells there were by amplifying reference gene primers. Sequencing was performed with immunoSEQ multiplex PCR; in TCRdb, only in-frame clones are kept and a portion is missing. D and trimming come from the DNA, and the V and J calls and clone size come from that table. The repertoire includes 200,000 to 250,000 clones, 80% to 95% of them detected once, and 0.82% sits in the top ten. This CDR3 is built from 15 residues. Germline CDR1 MNHEY, CDR2 SVGEGT. V gave up 4 bases and J gave up 1 base; unmatched junction bases: 3.

This receptor was taken from a man between 60 and 70 years old with COVID-19, enrolled during active disease. What was sequenced was peripheral blood. The rearrangement uses TRBV6-2 or TRBV6-3 and TRBJ2-3; 9 bases fit TRBD1. The DNA for the CDR3 is TGTGCCAGCAGTTTCCGGACAGGGGGCACAGATACGCAGTATTTT. Protein: CASSFRTGGTDTQYF.